This T cell receptor (beta chain) stems from a study of T cell changes during pregnancy in multiple sclerosis. Clones were read by immunoSEQ multiplex PCR, and TCRdb kept only the in-frame ones, dropping some. The sample has under 75,000 clones, more than 90% seen once. The CDR3 totals 14 residues. Trimming left V 6 bases short and J 0 bases short, with 6 bases between. Looked up from germline, CDR1 is KGHSH and CDR2 is LQKENI. This receptor was obtained from a female donor with multiple sclerosis, enrolled in a pregnancy study. The V call is TRBV18, the J call TRBJ2-6; D is unclear. The sequencing used peripheral blood, collected in the first trimester of pregnancy. CDR3 in DNA: TGTGCCAGCTCCCCTCCCTCTGGGGCCAACGTCCTGACTTTC. Translating it yields CASSPPSGANVLTF.